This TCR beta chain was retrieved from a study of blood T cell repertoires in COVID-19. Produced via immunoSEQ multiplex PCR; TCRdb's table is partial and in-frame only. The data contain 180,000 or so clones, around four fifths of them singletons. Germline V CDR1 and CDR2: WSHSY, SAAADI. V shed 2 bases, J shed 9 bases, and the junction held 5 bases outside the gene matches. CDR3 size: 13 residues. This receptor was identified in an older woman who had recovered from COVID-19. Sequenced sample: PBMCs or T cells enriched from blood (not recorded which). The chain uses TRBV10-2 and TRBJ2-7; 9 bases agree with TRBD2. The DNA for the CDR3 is TGCGCCAGCAGTGAGGGACTAGCGCCCCGGCAGTACTTC. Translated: CASSEGLAPRQYF.